This T cell receptor beta chain was recovered during a study of blood T cell repertoires in COVID-19. TCRdb keeps only in-frame clones here, not all; method: immunoSEQ multiplex PCR. This sample has approximately 350,000 clones, with approximately 89% found just once. CDR3 length equals 16 residues. Looked up from germline, CDR1 is SEHNR and CDR2 is FQNEAQ (reference sequence). Trimming stripped 5 bases from V and 1 base from J, with 17 bases between. This receptor was taken from a young woman who had recovered from COVID-19. The J gene is TRBJ1-1, the V gene TRBV7-9; the D gene is possibly TRBD1 (6 bases). What was sequenced was peripheral blood. The CDR3 spells CASSHHRDVGNTEAFF. The CDR3 DNA follows: TGTGCCAGCAGCCACCACAGGGATGTTGGGAACACTGAAGCTTTCTTT.